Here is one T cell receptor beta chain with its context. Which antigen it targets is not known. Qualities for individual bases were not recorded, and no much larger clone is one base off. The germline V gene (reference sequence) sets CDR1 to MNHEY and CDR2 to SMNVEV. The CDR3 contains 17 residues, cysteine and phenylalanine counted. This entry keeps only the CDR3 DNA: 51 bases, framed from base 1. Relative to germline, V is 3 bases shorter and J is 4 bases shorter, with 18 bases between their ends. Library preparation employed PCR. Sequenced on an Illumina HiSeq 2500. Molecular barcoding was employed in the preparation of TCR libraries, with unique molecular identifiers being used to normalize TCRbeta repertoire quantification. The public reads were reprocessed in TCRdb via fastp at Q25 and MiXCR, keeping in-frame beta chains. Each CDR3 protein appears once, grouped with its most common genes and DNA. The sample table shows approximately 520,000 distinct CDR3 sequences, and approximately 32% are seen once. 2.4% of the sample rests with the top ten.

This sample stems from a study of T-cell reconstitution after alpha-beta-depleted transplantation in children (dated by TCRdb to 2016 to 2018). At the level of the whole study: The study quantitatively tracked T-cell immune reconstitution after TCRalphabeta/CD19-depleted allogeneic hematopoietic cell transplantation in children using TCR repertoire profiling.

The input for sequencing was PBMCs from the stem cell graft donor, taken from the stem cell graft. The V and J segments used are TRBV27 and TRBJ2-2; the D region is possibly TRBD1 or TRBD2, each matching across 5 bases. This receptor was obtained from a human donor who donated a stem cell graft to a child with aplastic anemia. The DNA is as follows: TGTGCCAGCAGTTTCAGGGTCGGGGATCGGGTCACCGGGGAGCTGTTTTTT. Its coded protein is CASSFRVGDRVTGELFF.